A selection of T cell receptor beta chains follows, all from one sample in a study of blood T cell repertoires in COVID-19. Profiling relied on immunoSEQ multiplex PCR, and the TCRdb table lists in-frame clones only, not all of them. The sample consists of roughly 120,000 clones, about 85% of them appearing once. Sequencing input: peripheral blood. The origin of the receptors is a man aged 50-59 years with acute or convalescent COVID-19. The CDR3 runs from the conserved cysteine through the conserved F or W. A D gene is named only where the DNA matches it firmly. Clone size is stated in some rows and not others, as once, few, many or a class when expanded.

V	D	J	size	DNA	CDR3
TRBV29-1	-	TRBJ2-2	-	TGCAGCGTTGACAGGGGGAACACCGGGGAGCTGTTTTTT	CSVDRGNTGELFF
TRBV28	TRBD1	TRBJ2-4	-	TGTGCCTCATTGGACAGGTCTATAGCCAAAAACATTCAGTACTTC	CASLDRSIAKNIQYF
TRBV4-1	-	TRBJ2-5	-	TGCGCCAGCAGCCCGCTTACCTCACAGGGTAAAGAGACCCAGTACTTC	CASSPLTSQGKETQYF
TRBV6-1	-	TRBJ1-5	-	TGTGCCAGCAGTGAAGTTGGGGGCGCCTCCCATCAGCCCCAGCATTTT	CASSEVGGASHQPQHF
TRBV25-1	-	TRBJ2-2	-	TGTGCCAGCAGTGAATTCGGGAACACCGGGGAGCTGTTTTTT	CASSEFGNTGELFF
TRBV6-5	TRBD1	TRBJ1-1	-	TGTGCCACTAGACAGGGGATCATGAACACTGAAGCTTTCTTT	CATRQGIMNTEAFF
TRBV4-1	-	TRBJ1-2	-	TGCGCCAGCAGCCCAGGCCTAGGGGGCTATGGCTACACCTTC	CASSPGLGGYGYTF
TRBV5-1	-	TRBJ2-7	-	TGCGCCAGCAGCCTGAGGCCTTTCTCCTACGAGCAGTACTTC	CASSLRPFSYEQYF
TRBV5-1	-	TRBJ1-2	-	TGCGCCAGCAGCTTCAGAACTAACTATGGCTACACCTTC	CASSFRTNYGYTF
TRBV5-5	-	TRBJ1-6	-	TGTGCCAGCAGCTCGGACACGCATAATTCACCCCTCCACTTT	CASSSDTHNSPLHF
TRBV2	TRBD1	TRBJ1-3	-	TGTGCCAGCAGGCCAATGACAGGGACTGGAAACACCATATATTTT	CASRPMTGTGNTIYF
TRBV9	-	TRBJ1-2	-	TGTGCCAGCAGCGTAGGGCCAAATCAGGGGGGCTACACCTTC	CASSVGPNQGGYTF
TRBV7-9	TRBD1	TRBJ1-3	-	TGTGCCAGCAGTTTCGACAGGGGAGACACCATATATTTT	CASSFDRGDTIYF
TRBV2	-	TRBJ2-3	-	TGTGCCAGCAGTGGCGTCTTGTCAGGGCGCACAGATACGCAGTATTTT	CASSGVLSGRTDTQYF
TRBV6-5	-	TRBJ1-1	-	TGTGCCAGCGGCGGAGGACAGAGGAACACTGAAGCTTTCTTT	CASGGGQRNTEAFF
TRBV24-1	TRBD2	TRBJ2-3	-	TGTGCCACCAGTGATATGGCTAGCGGGGGGAGCACAGATACGCAGTATTTT	CATSDMASGGSTDTQYF
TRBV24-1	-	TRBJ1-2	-	TGTGCCACCAGTGACCCAACGGGGAACTATGGCTACACCTTC	CATSDPTGNYGYTF
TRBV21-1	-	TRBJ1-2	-	TGTGCCGCTAAGGGGGGGCCTAAAGGCTACACCTTC	CAAKGGPKGYTF
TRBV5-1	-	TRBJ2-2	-	TGCGCCACCTCACAGCCTACCGGGGAGCTGTTTTTT	CATSQPTGELFF
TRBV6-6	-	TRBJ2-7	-	TGTGCCAGCAGTGACCTTGGTACGACTGGCTACGAGCAGTACTTC	CASSDLGTTGYEQYF
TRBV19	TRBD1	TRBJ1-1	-	TGTGCCAGTAGTATAGATGACGGGACAGGGTACTATACGAACACTGAAGCTTTCTTT	CASSIDDGTGYYTNTEAFF
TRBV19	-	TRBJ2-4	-	TGTGCCAGTAGTCCCCACGGGGGGCCCGTAAACATTCAGTACTTC	CASSPHGGPVNIQYF
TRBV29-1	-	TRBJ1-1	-	TGCAGCGTTGTCAGGAACACTGAAGCTTTCTTT	CSVVRNTEAFF
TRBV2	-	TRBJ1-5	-	TGTGCCAGCAGTGCAGGGAATCAGCCCCAGCATTTT	CASSAGNQPQHF
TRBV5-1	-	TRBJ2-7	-	TGCGCCAGCAGCTTGTCAGGTGGCGCCTACGAGCAGTACTTC	CASSLSGGAYEQYF
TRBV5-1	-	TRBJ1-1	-	TGCGCCAGCAGCTTGGGCGGGGGGACTGAAGCTTTCTTT	CASSLGGGTEAFF
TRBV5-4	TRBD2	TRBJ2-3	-	TGTGCCAGCAGCTTGTTAGGTAGCGGGGGGGCCGGGGGCACAGATACGCAGTATTTT	CASSLLGSGGAGGTDTQYF
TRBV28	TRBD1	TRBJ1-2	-	TGTGCCAGCAGCGACCGACAGGGGGCTCGAGGCTACACCTTC	CASSDRQGARGYTF
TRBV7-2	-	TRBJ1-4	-	TGTGCCAGCAGCTTAGCGGGTGGACGGGGGAGGGAACTGTTTTTT	CASSLAGGRGRELFF
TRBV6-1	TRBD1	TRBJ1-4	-	TGTGCCAGCAGTGATCATCCGGGACAGGGGAATGAAAAACTGTTTTTT	CASSDHPGQGNEKLFF
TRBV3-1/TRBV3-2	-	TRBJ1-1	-	TGTGCCAGCAGCCAAGGATCGACAGGTATGAACACTGAAGCTTTCTTT	CASSQGSTGMNTEAFF
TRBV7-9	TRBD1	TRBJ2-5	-	TGTGCCAGCAGCCGGACAGGGTCCTGGGAGACCCAGTACTTC	CASSRTGSWETQYF
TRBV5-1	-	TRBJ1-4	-	TGCGCCAGCAGCCAGGGGTCTAATGAAAAACTGTTTTTT	CASSQGSNEKLFF
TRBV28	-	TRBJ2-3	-	TGTGCCAGCAGTTTCCGGACTGGAGAGGAGTATTTT	CASSFRTGEEYF
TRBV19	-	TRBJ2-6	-	TGTGCCAGTAGTCCCACCTCCAGCTCTGGGGCCAACGTCCTGACTTTC	CASSPTSSSGANVLTF
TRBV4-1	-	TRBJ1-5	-	TGCGCCAGCAGCCAGGTTAGAGGAAGCAATCAGCCCCAGCATTTT	CASSQVRGSNQPQHF
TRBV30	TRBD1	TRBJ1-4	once	TGTGCCTGGAGTCCGCCGGGACAGGGGACTGAAAAACTGTTTTTT	CAWSPPGQGTEKLFF
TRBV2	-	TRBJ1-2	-	TGTGCCAGCAGTGCCAGCTATGGCTACACCTTC	CASSASYGYTF
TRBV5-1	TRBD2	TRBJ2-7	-	TGCGCCAGCAGCTTGGTCGGCGGGGGGCATACCAACGAGCAGTACTTC	CASSLVGGGHTNEQYF
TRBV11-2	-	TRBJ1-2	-	TGTGCCAGCAGTGTACACGATAACTATGGCTACACCTTC	CASSVHDNYGYTF
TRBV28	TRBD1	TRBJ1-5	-	TGTGCCAGCAGTTTGGACAGGGGTGCTCAGCCCCAGCATTTT	CASSLDRGAQPQHF
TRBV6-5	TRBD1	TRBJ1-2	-	TGTGCCAGCAGGAGACAGGGGGTGACCTATGGCTACACCTTC	CASRRQGVTYGYTF
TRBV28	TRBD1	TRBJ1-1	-	TGTGCCAGCAGTCTCAGGGGGCGCGGCAAACTCGGGACTGAAGCTTTCTTT	CASSLRGRGKLGTEAFF
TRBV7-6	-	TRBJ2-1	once	TGTGCCAGCAGCTTACGGTGGGGGCCATACAATGAGCAGTTCTTC	CASSLRWGPYNEQFF
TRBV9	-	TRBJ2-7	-	TGTGCCAGCAGCGTAGACGGACAGTCCTACTACGAGCAGTACTTC	CASSVDGQSYYEQYF
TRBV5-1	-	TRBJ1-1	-	TGCGCCAGCAGCTTGGCCTGGAGGGGAAGAGCCACTGAAGCTTTCTTT	CASSLAWRGRATEAFF
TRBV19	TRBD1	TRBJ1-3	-	TGTGCCAGTGAGACAGGGGGACTCGGAAACACCATATATTTT	CASETGGLGNTIYF
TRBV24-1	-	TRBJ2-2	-	TGTGCCACCAGTGAAAAAGGGTCGGGGGTGTACACCGGGGAGCTGTTTTTT	CATSEKGSGVYTGELFF
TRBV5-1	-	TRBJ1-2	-	TGCGCCAGCAGCGTAGGGGGTCCGCTTGGCTACACCTTC	CASSVGGPLGYTF
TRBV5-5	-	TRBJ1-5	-	TGTGCCAGCAGCGATGGGCCGGACACTTATCAGCCCCAGCATTTT	CASSDGPDTYQPQHF
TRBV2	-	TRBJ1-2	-	TGTGCCAGCAGTCTAAACTATGGCTACACCTTC	CASSLNYGYTF
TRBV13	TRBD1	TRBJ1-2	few	TGTGCCAGCAGCTTATGGGGGACAGGGAGGTATGGCTACACCTTC	CASSLWGTGRYGYTF
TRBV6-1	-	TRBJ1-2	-	TGTGCCAGCAGTGAATCTGACTATGGCTACACCTTC	CASSESDYGYTF
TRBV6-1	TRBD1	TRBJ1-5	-	TGTGCCAGCAGTGAACAGCCGGGACAGGGGTCCAATAGGGCCCAGCATTTT	CASSEQPGQGSNRAQHF
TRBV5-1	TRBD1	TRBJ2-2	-	TGCGCCAGCAGCCCTGACAGGGGGCGCGGCACCGGGGAGCTGTTTTTT	CASSPDRGRGTGELFF
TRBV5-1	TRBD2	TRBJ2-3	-	TGCGCCAGCAGCCCGGGCCTAGCGGGGGCCCCAGATACGCAGTATTTT	CASSPGLAGAPDTQYF
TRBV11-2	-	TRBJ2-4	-	TGTGCCAGCAGTCGGAACCCGGGACACGGAGACAAAAACATTCAGTACTTC	CASSRNPGHGDKNIQYF
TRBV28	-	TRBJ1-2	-	TGTGCCAGCAGAGGACAGCTTTATGGCTACACCTTC	CASRGQLYGYTF
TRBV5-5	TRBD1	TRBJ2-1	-	TGTGCCAGCAGCTTGGGACAGGGCGGGTGGGGTTACAATGAGCAGTTCTTC	CASSLGQGGWGYNEQFF
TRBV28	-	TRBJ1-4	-	TGTGCCAGCGGGGCGAGTGAAAAACTGTTTTTT	CASGASEKLFF